The rows below give T cell receptor beta chains drawn from one sample of a study of tumor and adjacent non-tumor tissue in lung cancer. In TCRdb, the multiplex PCR reads were re-called with MiXCR into one record per CDR3 protein. This sample has more than 85,000 distinct CDR3 sequences, with 50% to 70% found just once. Input material: distant non-tumor lung tissue. These receptors came from a young man with non-small cell lung cancer. Both conserved end residues are part of each CDR3. The D gene is left open where the match is weak. Expanded clones get a size class; other rows say once, few or many, or leave the size out.

j_call: TRBJ2-1; d_call: TRBD1; clone_size: -; v_call: TRBV6-2/TRBV6-3; cdr3_nt: TGTGCCAGCAGTTACTCCGGCGAGGGGGCGGTATATGAGCACTTCTTC; cdr3_aa: CASSYSGEGAVYEHFF
j_call: TRBJ2-1; d_call: TRBD2; clone_size: -; v_call: TRBV11-3; cdr3_nt: TGTGCCAGCAGCACTCGAAGCGGGGGGACCCTCATTGAGCAGTTCTTC; cdr3_aa: CASSTRSGGTLIEQFF
j_call: TRBJ2-1; d_call: TRBD2; clone_size: -; v_call: TRBV4-2; cdr3_nt: TGTACCAGCAGCCAATTAGCGGGGGGGCGATACAATGAGCAATTCTTC; cdr3_aa: CTSSQLAGGRYNEQFF
j_call: TRBJ2-3; d_call: TRBD2; clone_size: few; v_call: TRBV6-4; cdr3_nt: TGTGCCAGCAGTCCCCTAGCGGGAGAAAGGGATACGCAGTATTTT; cdr3_aa: CASSPLAGERDTQYF
j_call: TRBJ2-3; d_call: -; clone_size: few; v_call: TRBV7-3; cdr3_nt: TGTGCCAGCAGCCCCAGGGCAGGTCGGGAAGATACGCAGTATTTT; cdr3_aa: CASSPRAGREDTQYF
j_call: TRBJ1-1; d_call: TRBD1; clone_size: few; v_call: TRBV5-1; cdr3_nt: TGCGCCAGCAGCAGGGTGGGACAGAGTACTGAAGCTTTCTTT; cdr3_aa: CASSRVGQSTEAFF
j_call: TRBJ2-5; d_call: TRBD1; clone_size: -; v_call: TRBV11-2; cdr3_nt: TGTGCCAGCAGCACCAACAGGGGGCCGGGGACCCAGTACTTC; cdr3_aa: CASSTNRGPGTQYF
j_call: TRBJ2-1; d_call: -; clone_size: -; v_call: TRBV7-9; cdr3_nt: TGTGCCAGCAGCTTAGTGGCAGACCCCGGTGAGCAGTCCTTC; cdr3_aa: CASSLVADPGEQSF
j_call: TRBJ2-5; d_call: TRBD2; clone_size: many; v_call: TRBV11-2; cdr3_nt: TGTGCCAGCAGCTCTACCGGGACTAGCGGGGAGACCCAGTACTTC; cdr3_aa: CASSSTGTSGETQYF
j_call: TRBJ2-2; d_call: -; clone_size: many; v_call: TRBV10-1; cdr3_nt: TGCGCCAGCAGTGAGTTCGGGGGCGGGGAGCTGTTTTTT; cdr3_aa: CASSEFGGGELFF
j_call: TRBJ2-7; d_call: -; clone_size: -; v_call: TRBV5-1; cdr3_nt: TGCGCCAGCACCTTGGGTCAGGAGGGCCACTACGAGCAGTACTTC; cdr3_aa: CASTLGQEGHYEQYF
j_call: TRBJ2-7; d_call: -; clone_size: -; v_call: TRBV12-3/TRBV12-4; cdr3_nt: TGTGCCTTCAGTTTGAGTAGGGCCGAGCAGTACTTC; cdr3_aa: CAFSLSRAEQYF
j_call: TRBJ2-7; d_call: TRBD2; clone_size: -; v_call: TRBV29-1; cdr3_nt: TGCAGCGTTTATAGCGGGGGCTCCTACGAGCAGTACTTT; cdr3_aa: CSVYSGGSYEQYF
j_call: TRBJ2-3; d_call: -; clone_size: -; v_call: TRBV11-2; cdr3_nt: TGTGCAAGCAGCTTAGTGGCAGGGAGCCATACGCAGTATTTT; cdr3_aa: CASSLVAGSHTQYF
j_call: TRBJ2-1; d_call: TRBD2; clone_size: -; v_call: TRBV6-2/TRBV6-3; cdr3_nt: TGTGTCAGCAGTGAAGCGGGAGTCAACTACGATGAGCAGTTCTTC; cdr3_aa: CVSSEAGVNYDEQFF
j_call: TRBJ2-2; d_call: TRBD2; clone_size: -; v_call: TRBV20-1; cdr3_nt: TGCAGTGCTAGAGATGCGGGAGTGAACACTGGGGAGCTGTTTTTT; cdr3_aa: CSARDAGVNTGELFF
j_call: TRBJ2-1; d_call: TRBD2; clone_size: -; v_call: TRBV20-1; cdr3_nt: TGCAGTGCTCCGCGACTAGCCAACGATGAGCAGTTCTTC; cdr3_aa: CSAPRLANDEQFF
j_call: TRBJ1-5; d_call: -; clone_size: -; v_call: TRBV20-1; cdr3_nt: TGCAGTGCTAGAGGGTTACAGGGATATCAGCCCCAGCAATTT; cdr3_aa: CSARGLQGYQPQQF
j_call: TRBJ1-2; d_call: TRBD1; clone_size: -; v_call: TRBV6-5; cdr3_nt: TGTGCCGGCAGTTACTCCAAGGGGGCCAGATATGGCTACACCTTC; cdr3_aa: CAGSYSKGARYGYTF
j_call: TRBJ1-6; d_call: TRBD1; clone_size: -; v_call: TRBV20-1; cdr3_nt: TGCACTGCTAGGACAGGGGTGCCTTCACCCCTCCACTTT; cdr3_aa: CTARTGVPSPLHF